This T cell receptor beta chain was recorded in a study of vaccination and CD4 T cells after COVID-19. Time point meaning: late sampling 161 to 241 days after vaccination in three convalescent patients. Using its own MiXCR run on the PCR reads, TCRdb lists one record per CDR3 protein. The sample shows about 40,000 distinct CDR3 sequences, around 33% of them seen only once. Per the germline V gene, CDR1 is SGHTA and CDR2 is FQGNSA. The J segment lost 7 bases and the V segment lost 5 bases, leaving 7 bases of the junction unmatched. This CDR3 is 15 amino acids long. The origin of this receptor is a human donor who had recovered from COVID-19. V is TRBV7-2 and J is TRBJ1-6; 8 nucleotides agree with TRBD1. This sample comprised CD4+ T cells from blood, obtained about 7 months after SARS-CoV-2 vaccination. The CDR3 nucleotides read TGTGCCAGCAGCGCGCGACAGGGGAGGAATTCACCCCTCCACTTT. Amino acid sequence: CASSARQGRNSPLHF. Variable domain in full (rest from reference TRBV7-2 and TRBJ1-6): GAGVSQSPSNKVTEKGKDVELRCDPISGHTALYWYRQSLGQGLEFLIYFQGNSAPDKSGLPSDRFSAERTGGSVSTLTIQRTQQEDSAVYLCASSARQGRNSPLHFGNGTRLTVT.